The next 2 T cell receptor beta chains were all read from a single sample in a study of blood T cell repertoires in COVID-19. Profiling relied on immunoSEQ multiplex PCR, and the TCRdb table lists in-frame clones only, not all of them. The table shows more than 120,000 clones, with 84% occurring only once. Sequencing was done on a sample of peripheral blood. Receptors originate from a human donor in a cohort sampled during active COVID-19.

V is TRBV15 and J is TRBJ2-4; 9 nucleotides align to TRBD1. The ends lost 4 bases at V and 0 bases at J; junction bases unmatched: 7. The CDR3 spans 17 residues. CDR1 and CDR2 (germline): LNHNV, YYDKDF (reference sequence). Here the CDR3 DNA reads TGTGCCACCAGCACCGGGGACAGGGTAGTAGCCAAAAACATTCAGTACTTC. Translated: CATSTGDRVVAKNIQYF.

The V gene is TRBV12-5, the J gene TRBJ2-3, with 11 bases matching TRBD2. CDR3 size: 16 residues. V shed 2 bases, J shed 5 bases, and the junction held 6 bases outside the gene matches. CDR1 and CDR2 (germline): LGHNT, FRNRAP. For the CDR3, the DNA is TGTGCTAGTGGTTTGCCACCGGGACTAGCGGTAGATACGCAGTATTTT. This gives the protein CASGLPPGLAVDTQYF.